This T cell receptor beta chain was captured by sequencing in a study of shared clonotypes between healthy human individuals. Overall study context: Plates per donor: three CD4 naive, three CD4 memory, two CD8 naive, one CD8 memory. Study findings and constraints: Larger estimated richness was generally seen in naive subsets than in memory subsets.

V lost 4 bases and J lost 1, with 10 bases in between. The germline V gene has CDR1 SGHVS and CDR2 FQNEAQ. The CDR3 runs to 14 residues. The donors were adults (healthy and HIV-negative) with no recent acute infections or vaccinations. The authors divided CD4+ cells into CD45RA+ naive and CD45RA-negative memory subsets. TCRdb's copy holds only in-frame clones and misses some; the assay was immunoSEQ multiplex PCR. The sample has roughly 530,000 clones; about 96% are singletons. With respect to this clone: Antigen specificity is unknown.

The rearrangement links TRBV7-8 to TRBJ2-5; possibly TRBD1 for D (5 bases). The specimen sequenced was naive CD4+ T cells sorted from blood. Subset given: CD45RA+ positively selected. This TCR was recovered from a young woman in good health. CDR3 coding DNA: TGTGCCAGCAGCTGGGTGACAGTCCAAGAGACCCAGTACTTC. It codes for CASSWVTVQETQYF.